This T cell receptor beta chain emerged from a study of cytomegalovirus exposure and HLA in healthy donors. CDR1 and CDR2 (germline): SGHTA, FQGNSA. V lost 5 bases and J lost 4; bases outside the gene matches: 11. CDR3 length equals 16 residues. With 60 Vbeta and 13 Jbeta primers, the PCR was carried out. The method was immunoSEQ multiplex PCR; TCRdb's version includes in-frame clones alone and lacks a portion of them. The sample contains roughly 190,000 clones, roughly nine tenths of which appear only once. General observations from the study: In terms of immune exposure information, only CMV serostatus was available.

For this clone: Its target is unknown.

The sequencing sample was made of PBMCs. This chain uses TRBV7-2 with TRBJ1-1; 9 bases fit TRBD1. The TCR originated in a boy aged 2 to 10 in good health and CMV-seronegative. Here the CDR3 DNA reads TGTGCCAGCAGCGGGTCACAGGGGGCGATAGGCACTGAAGCTTTCTTT. It specifies CASSGSQGAIGTEAFF.